This T cell receptor beta chain was recovered during a study of technical replicates of blood from a handful of donors. CDR3 length: 12 amino acids. The V segment lost 4 bases and the J segment 4 bases; nucleotides outside the gene matches: 3. Germline lookup yields CDR1 SQVTM and CDR2 ANQGSEA. Method: immunoSEQ multiplex PCR; TCRdb's copy keeps in-frame clones and lacks some. The sample consists of 55,000 to 75,000 clones, over 75% of them appearing once. The TCR sequence derives from a human donor in good health. Some clones in this sample may be carry-over from other donors' samples. The sequenced sample was PBMCs. The chain carries TRBV29-1 and TRBJ1-2; TRBD1 matches at 7 bases. The CDR3 DNA sequence: TGCAGCGTTGGGGGACAGAGCTATGGCTACACCTTC. It encodes CSVGGQSYGYTF.